This record concerns one T cell receptor (beta chain) sequence. Authors' methods: Reference gene primer amplification yielded estimated nucleated cell counts. Only in-frame clones appear in the TCRdb table, and some are missing; sequencing was by immunoSEQ multiplex PCR. Clone size and the V and J calls come from that table; the DNA yielded D and trimming. The sample records just under 45,000 clones, approximately 90% being singletons. These data are taken from a study of blood T cell repertoires in COVID-19. Study background: The study drew acute and convalescent COVID-19 samples from the United States, Italy and Spain. T cells, B-cell-depleted T cells, or PBMCs provided the cDNA or gDNA that served as material.

In Seattle, patients joined the study during active infection and were tracked longitudinally. Specimen: peripheral blood. The source of this sequence is a man aged 40-49 years with COVID-19, enrolled during active disease.

The CDR3 reads CASRMGAGLTGELFF. CDR3 nucleotide sequence: TGTGCCAGCAGGATGGGGGCAGGGTTGACCGGGGAGCTGTTTTTT. This chain links TRBV6-5 with TRBJ2-2, with D perhaps matching TRBD1 (6 bases). The CDR3 has 15 amino acids. CDR1 and CDR2 (germline): MNHEY, SVGAGI. V was trimmed by 6 bases and J by 5 bases, leaving 16 bases between them.